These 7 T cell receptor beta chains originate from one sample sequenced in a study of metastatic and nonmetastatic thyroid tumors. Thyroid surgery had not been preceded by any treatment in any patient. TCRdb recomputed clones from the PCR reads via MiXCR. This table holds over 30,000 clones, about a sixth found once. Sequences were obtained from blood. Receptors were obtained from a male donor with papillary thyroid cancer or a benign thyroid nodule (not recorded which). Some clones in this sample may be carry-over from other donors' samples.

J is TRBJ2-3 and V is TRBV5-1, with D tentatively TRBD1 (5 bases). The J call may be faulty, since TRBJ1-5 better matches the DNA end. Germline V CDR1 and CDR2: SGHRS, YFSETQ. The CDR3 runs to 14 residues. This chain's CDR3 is CASSFRPGSDTQHF. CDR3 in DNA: TGCGCCAGCAGCTTTAGACCAGGGTCGGATACGCAGCATTTT.

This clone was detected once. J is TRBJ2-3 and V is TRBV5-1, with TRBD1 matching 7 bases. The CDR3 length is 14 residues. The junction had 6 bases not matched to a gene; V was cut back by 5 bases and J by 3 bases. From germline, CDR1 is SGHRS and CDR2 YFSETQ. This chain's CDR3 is CASRTGTETDTQYF. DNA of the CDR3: TGCGCCAGCAGAACCGGGACAGAAACAGATACGCAGTATTTT.

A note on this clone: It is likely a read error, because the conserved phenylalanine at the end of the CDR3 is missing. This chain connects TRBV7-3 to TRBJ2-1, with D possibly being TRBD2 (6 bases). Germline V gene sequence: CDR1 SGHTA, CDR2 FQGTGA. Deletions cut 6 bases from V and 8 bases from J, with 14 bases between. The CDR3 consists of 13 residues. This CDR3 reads CASSPGSRDEQFL. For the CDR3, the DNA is TGTGCCAGCAGTCCCGGGAGTCGGGATGAGCAGTTCTTA.

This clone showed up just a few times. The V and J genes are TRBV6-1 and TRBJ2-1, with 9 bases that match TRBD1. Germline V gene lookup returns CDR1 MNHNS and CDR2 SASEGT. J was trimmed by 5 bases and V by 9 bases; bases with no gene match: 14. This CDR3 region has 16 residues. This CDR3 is CASGTGKFLRDNEQFF. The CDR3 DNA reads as TGTGCCAGTGGGACAGGGAAGTTCCTTCGGGACAATGAGCAGTTCTTC.

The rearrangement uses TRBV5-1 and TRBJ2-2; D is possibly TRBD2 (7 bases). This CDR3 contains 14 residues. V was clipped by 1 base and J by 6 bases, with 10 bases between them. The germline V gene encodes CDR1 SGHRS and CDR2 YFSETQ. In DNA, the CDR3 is TGCGCCAGCAGCTTGCAAGGGGGGGCCGGGGAGCTGTTTTTT. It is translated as CASSLQGGAGELFF.

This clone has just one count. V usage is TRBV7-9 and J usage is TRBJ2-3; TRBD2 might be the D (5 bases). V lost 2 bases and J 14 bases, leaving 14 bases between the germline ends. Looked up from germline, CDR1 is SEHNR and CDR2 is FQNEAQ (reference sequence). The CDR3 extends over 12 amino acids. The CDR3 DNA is TGTGCCAGCAGCTTAAGGGAGTATGTACCGTATTTT. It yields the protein CASSLREYVPYF.

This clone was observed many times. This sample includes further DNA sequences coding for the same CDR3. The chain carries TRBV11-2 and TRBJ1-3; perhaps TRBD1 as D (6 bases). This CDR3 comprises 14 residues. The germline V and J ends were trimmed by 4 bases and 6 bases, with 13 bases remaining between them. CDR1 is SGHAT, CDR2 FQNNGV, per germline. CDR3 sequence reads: CASSWTGGSNTIYF. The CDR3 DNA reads TGTGCCAGCAGCTGGACGGGGGGCTCAAACACCATATATTTT.